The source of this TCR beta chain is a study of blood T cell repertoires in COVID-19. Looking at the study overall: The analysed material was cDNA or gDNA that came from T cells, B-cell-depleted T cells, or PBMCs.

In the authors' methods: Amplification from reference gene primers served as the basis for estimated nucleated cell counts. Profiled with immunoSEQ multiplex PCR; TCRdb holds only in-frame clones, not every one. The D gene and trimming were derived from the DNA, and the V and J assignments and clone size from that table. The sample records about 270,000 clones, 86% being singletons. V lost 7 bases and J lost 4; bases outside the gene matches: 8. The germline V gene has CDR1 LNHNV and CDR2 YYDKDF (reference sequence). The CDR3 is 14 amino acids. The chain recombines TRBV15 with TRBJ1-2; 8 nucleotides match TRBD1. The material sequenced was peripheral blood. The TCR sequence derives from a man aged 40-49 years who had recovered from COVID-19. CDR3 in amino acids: CATTKTGVGYGYTF. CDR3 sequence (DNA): TGTGCCACCACCAAGACAGGGGTGGGCTATGGCTACACCTTC.